One TCR beta chain is described in this entry. This CDR3 is built from 17 residues. Germline assignment: CDR1 SGDLS and CDR2 YYNGEE. After removal of 4 bases from V and 6 bases from J, the junction contained 8 bases not matched to a gene. This sample is drawn from a study of control samples from healthy donors and cancer patients. The table came from immunoSEQ multiplex PCR; TCRdb's copy has only in-frame clones and leaves some out. The table shows some 99,000 clones, with about 89% occurring only once. The sequence was obtained from a woman between 45 and 60 years old in good health. The V gene is TRBV9, the J gene TRBJ2-2; 14 nucleotides line up with TRBD2. Sequences were obtained from blood. The DNA of the CDR3 is TGTGCCAGCAGCACAGGGACTAGCGGGAGTATGGCCGGGGAGCTGTTTTTT. Translating it yields CASSTGTSGSMAGELFF.